Listed below are T cell receptor beta chains from one sample, sequenced in a study of blood T cell repertoires in COVID-19. Here immunoSEQ multiplex PCR was the method, and the copy in TCRdb shows in-frame clones only, minus some. Of approximately 160,000 clones listed, 75% to 85% were seen once; the top ten hold approximately 10%. Sequences were obtained from peripheral blood. These receptor sequences come from a human donor in a cohort sampled during active COVID-19. Each CDR3 is given with its conserved first and last residue. A D gene is named only where the DNA matches it firmly. Where a row states a size, it is once, few, many or the class of an expanded clone; other rows omit it.

>NA|TRBV3-1/TRBV3-2|NA|TRBJ1-3
CASSQVGAGNTIYF
TGTGCCAGCAGCCAAGTCGGGGCTGGAAACACCATATATTTT
>NA|TRBV28|NA|TRBJ2-7
CASRRPDRAYEQYF
TGTGCCAGCAGGCGTCCGGACAGAGCCTACGAGCAGTACTTC
>NA|TRBV9|NA|TRBJ2-7
CASSVDGSPEAYEQYF
TGTGCCAGCAGCGTAGATGGCAGCCCCGAGGCCTACGAGCAGTACTTC
>TRBD1|TRBV30|once|TRBJ1-2
CAWRGQGVFGYTF
TGTGCCTGGAGGGGACAGGGGGTTTTTGGCTACACCTTC
>TRBD1|TRBV5-5|NA|TRBJ1-3
CASSAEGAYTIYF
TGTGCCAGCAGCGCGGAGGGGGCATACACCATATATTTT
>NA|TRBV21-1|NA|TRBJ2-3
CASSKGNSGGCTDTQYF
TGTGCCAGCAGCAAGGGCAATAGCGGGGGGTGCACAGATACGCAGTATTTT
>NA|TRBV19|NA|TRBJ2-3
CASSRTGWGDTQYF
TGTGCCAGTAGTAGAACAGGGTGGGGAGATACGCAGTATTTT
>TRBD1|TRBV4-3|NA|TRBJ1-6
CASSQDRTGRSPLHF
TGCGCCAGCAGCCAAGACCGGACAGGGCGATCACCCCTCCACTTT
>NA|TRBV5-1|NA|TRBJ2-7
CASSPERFSDPYEQYF
TGCGCCAGCAGCCCCGAGAGGTTTTCGGATCCCTACGAGCAGTACTTC
>NA|TRBV2|NA|TRBJ1-2
CASTLNWDNIYGYTF
TGTGCCAGCACCCTGAACTGGGACAACATCTATGGCTACACCTTC
>NA|TRBV7-9|NA|TRBJ2-7
CASSPATSSGSSYEQYF
TGTGCCAGCAGCCCGGCCACATCCTCGGGGAGCTCCTACGAGCAGTACTTC
>TRBD1|TRBV19|once|TRBJ2-7
CASSITGQGSEQYF
TGTGCCAGTAGTATCACGGGACAGGGTAGCGAGCAGTACTTC
>TRBD1|TRBV4-1|few|TRBJ1-2
CASSQGTGWNNYGYTF
TGCGCCAGCAGCCAGGGGACAGGGTGGAATAACTATGGCTACACCTTC
>NA|TRBV18|NA|TRBJ1-1
CASSPPTGTTEAFF
TGTGCCAGCTCACCACCGACGGGGACAACTGAAGCTTTCTTT
>TRBD1|TRBV6-1|medium-sized|TRBJ2-7
CASSEGQDPAEQYF
TGTGCCAGCAGTGAGGGACAGGACCCCGCGGAGCAGTACTTC
>TRBD2|TRBV18|NA|TRBJ2-7
CASSPGGSSYEQYF
TGTGCCAGCTCACCGGGCGGGAGCTCCTACGAGCAGTACTTC
>TRBD1|TRBV7-8|NA|TRBJ2-1
CASSLVVPMTGGNEQFF
TGTGCCAGCAGCTTAGTAGTCCCCATGACAGGGGGCAATGAGCAGTTCTTC
>NA|TRBV7-9|NA|TRBJ2-3
CASSLERGTDTQYF
TGTGCCAGCAGCTTAGAACGGGGCACAGATACGCAGTATTTT
>NA|TRBV4-3|NA|TRBJ1-2
CASSLAGGVSGYTF
TGCGCCAGCAGCCTCGCTGGGGGGGTCAGTGGCTACACCTTC
>TRBD1|TRBV28|NA|TRBJ2-5
CASRTGNQETQYF
TGTGCCAGTAGGACAGGGAACCAAGAGACCCAGTACTTC
>NA|TRBV28|NA|TRBJ2-1
CASDGGGTGFF
TGTGCCAGCGACGGGGGTGGCACTGGGTTCTTC
>NA|TRBV10-3|NA|TRBJ1-5
CAAGYNQPQHF
TGTGCCGCGGGGTACAATCAGCCCCAGCATTTT
>NA|TRBV18|NA|TRBJ2-5
CASSPLPSSARGTQYF
TGTGCCAGCTCACCACTTCCGTCTAGCGCCCGGGGGACCCAGTACTTC
>TRBD1|TRBV7-8|NA|TRBJ2-1
CASSLSGTGTYNEQFF
TGTGCCAGCAGCTTATCGGGGACAGGGACTTACAATGAGCAGTTCTTC
>NA|TRBV2|NA|TRBJ1-1
CASRGRTEAFF
TGTGCCTCCAGAGGGAGAACTGAAGCTTTCTTT
>TRBD2|TRBV11-2|NA|TRBJ2-4
CASSSSTGGGNIQYF
TGTGCCAGCAGCTCTTCCACCGGGGGAGGGAACATTCAGTACTTC
>NA|TRBV6-2/TRBV6-3|NA|TRBJ2-7
CASSYPSRGLYEQYF
TGTGCCAGCAGTTACCCCTCCAGAGGACTCTACGAGCAGTACTTC
>TRBD2|TRBV29-1|NA|TRBJ2-5
CSVATGGGRGETQYF
TGCAGCGTCGCCACCGGGGGAGGGCGTGGGGAGACCCAGTACTTC
>TRBD1|TRBV29-1|NA|TRBJ1-1
CSVHRTGNTEAFF
TGCAGCGTCCACAGGACAGGGAACACTGAAGCTTTCTTT
>NA|TRBV27|NA|TRBJ2-3
CASSLLRTVADTQYF
TGTGCCAGCAGTTTACTTAGGACAGTGGCAGATACGCAGTATTTT
>NA|TRBV7-2|NA|TRBJ1-1
CASSTGHEAFF
TGTGCCAGCAGCACGGGACATGAAGCTTTCTTT
>NA|TRBV6-5|NA|TRBJ1-1
CASSYALGTEAFF
TGTGCCAGCAGTTACGCACTCGGCACTGAAGCTTTCTTT
>TRBD1|TRBV19|NA|TRBJ2-7
CASSPDRLSHEQYF
TGTGCCAGTAGTCCGGACAGGCTCTCCCACGAGCAGTACTTC
>NA|TRBV27|NA|TRBJ2-5
CASSFRPQRSGSGQETQYF
TGTGCCAGCAGTTTTAGGCCCCAAAGATCTGGGTCGGGTCAAGAGACCCAGTACTTC
>TRBD2|TRBV7-9|NA|TRBJ2-7
CASSLGLAVQYF
TGTGCCAGCAGCTTAGGGCTAGCGGTCCAATACTTC
>NA|TRBV7-9|NA|TRBJ1-5
CASSLGEWINQPQHF
TGTGCCAGCAGCTTAGGGGAGTGGATAAATCAGCCCCAGCATTTT
>NA|TRBV19|NA|TRBJ1-6
CASRIRDYSPLHF
TGTGCCAGCCGAATCCGGGATTATTCACCCCTCCACTTT
>TRBD2|TRBV27|NA|TRBJ2-3
CASTAGTSGRGPDTQYF
TGTGCCAGCACTGCCGGGACTAGCGGGAGGGGGCCAGATACGCAGTATTTT
>NA|TRBV11-2|NA|TRBJ2-7
CASRGSSYEQYF
TGTGCCAGCAGGGGCAGCTCCTACGAGCAGTACTTC
>NA|TRBV7-3|NA|TRBJ2-2
CASSPAGSTARSGTGELFF
TGTGCCAGCAGCCCGGCCGGCAGCACGGCCCGGAGTGGCACCGGGGAGCTGTTTTTT
>TRBD2|TRBV6-5|NA|TRBJ2-1
CASSRAGGPYNEQFF
TGTGCCAGCAGCCGAGCGGGGGGCCCCTACAATGAGCAGTTCTTC
>TRBD2|TRBV19|few|TRBJ2-1
CASSFTSGGASNEQFF
TGTGCCAGTAGTTTTACTAGCGGGGGGGCGAGTAATGAGCAGTTCTTC
>TRBD1|TRBV19|NA|TRBJ1-1
CAKRQGTTEAFF
TGTGCCAAGCGACAGGGAACCACTGAAGCTTTCTTT
>NA|TRBV28|NA|TRBJ2-3
CASSLDRTVSTDTQYF
TGTGCCAGCAGTTTGGACCGGACAGTCAGCACAGATACGCAGTATTTT
>TRBD2|TRBV19|NA|TRBJ2-7
CASSLTSGSSYEQYF
TGTGCCAGTAGTCTGACTAGCGGGAGCTCCTACGAGCAGTACTTC
>TRBD2|TRBV7-9|few|TRBJ2-1
CASSSLAVGSYNEQFF
TGTGCCAGCAGCTCACTAGCGGTGGGCTCCTACAATGAGCAGTTCTTC